One T cell receptor (beta chain) is described in this entry. The data derive from a study of CD8+CD57+ T cells in acquired aplastic anemia. Study information: An average of roughly 2.9 ug of DNA was obtained from sorted CD4+ and CD8+ cells.

TCR beta VDJ and CDR3 were profiled, and genomic DNA was the template. Via MiXCR, TCRdb re-called the reads, giving one row per CDR3 protein. The table has around 130,000 distinct CDR3 sequences, 40% to 60% seen once. Per germline, CDR1 MGHDK and CDR2 SYGVNS. CDR3 length: 16 residues. V was cut by 4 bases and J by 7 bases, with 20 bases left in between. The receptor's source is a human donor in good health, serving as a control. This sequence joins TRBV25-1 and TRBJ2-1; TRBD2 is a possible D gene (5 bases). Material for sequencing was sorted CD4+, CD8+, or CD8+CD57+ T cells (not recorded which) from PBMCs. CDR3 nucleotides: TGTGCCAGCAGTGCCCAAGCGGCCGACTGGTCGAATGAGCAGTTCTTC. Translation gives CASSAQAADWSNEQFF.